The 29 T cell receptor beta chains below all came from one sample that was sequenced in a study of CD8 T cells in Susac syndrome. Random hexamers were used to reverse transcribe an amount of about 0.5 to 1 ug RNA. MiXCR, applied by TCRdb to the immunoSEQ multiplex PCR reads, yields one record per CDR3 protein. The sample records roughly 140,000 distinct CDR3 sequences, around 94% being singletons. Sequences were obtained from CD8+ T cells from PBMCs. These receptors all come from a human donor in good health.

V usage is TRBV27 and J usage is TRBJ1-4; D is perhaps TRBD1 (6 bases). Trimming shortened V by 3 bases and J by 3 bases, and 11 bases separated the two germline ends. In germline, CDR1 is MNHEY, CDR2 SMNVEV (reference sequence). This CDR3 comprises 15 residues. The CDR3 loop is CASSFIGGPNEKLFF. In DNA form, the CDR3 reads TGTGCCAGCAGTTTCATCGGGGGGCCTAATGAAAAACTGTTTTTT.

V gene TRBV5-1 combines with J gene TRBJ2-1; D call uncertain. The ends were cut back, 0 bases at V and 4 bases at J, with 8 bases in the middle. Germline assignment: CDR1 SGHRS and CDR2 YFSETQ. The CDR3 length is 14 residues. CDR3 nucleotide sequence: TGCGCCAGCAGCTTGGCCTGGGTATACAATGAGCAGTTCTTC. Protein sequence: CASSLAWVYNEQFF.

The J gene is TRBJ2-7, the V gene TRBV3-1; TRBD2 is a possible D gene (6 bases). Per germline, CDR1 LGHDT and CDR2 YNNKEL (reference sequence). Trimming left V 1 base short and J 3 bases short, with 16 bases between. This CDR3 is 16 amino acids long. CDR3 protein: CASSQVAAGNLYEQYF. In DNA form, the CDR3 reads TGTGCCAGCAGCCAAGTGGCGGCGGGGAACCTCTACGAGCAGTACTTC.

The chain uses TRBV5-4 and TRBJ2-1; TRBD1 agrees at 7 bases. CDR1 and CDR2 from the germline V gene are SGHNT and YYREEE (reference sequence). CDR3 length equals 14 residues. The trim removed 1 base at V and 5 bases at J, leaving 3 bases unmatched. The chain's CDR3 is CASSLTGVDNEQFF. CDR3 coding DNA: TGTGCCAGCAGCTTGACAGGGGTCGACAATGAGCAGTTCTTC.

V and J are TRBV29-1 and TRBJ2-1; D perhaps matches TRBD1 (6 bases). Germline loops: CDR1 SQVTM, CDR2 ANQGSEA. Between the trimmed V and J ends, which lost 3 bases and 3 bases, there was a span of 9 bases. The CDR3 sequence is 13 residues long. CDR3 loop: CSVDSGDYNEQFF. The CDR3 DNA reads TGCAGCGTTGATTCAGGGGACTACAATGAGCAGTTCTTC.

The chain uses TRBV7-8 and TRBJ2-5; 10 nucleotides line up with TRBD2. CDR1 is SGHVS, CDR2 FQNEAQ, per germline. The CDR3 sequence is 17 residues long. V trimming: 1 base; J trimming: 4 bases; junction bases outside the gene matches: 9. This CDR3 reads CASSLEASGSPTETQYF. The DNA for the CDR3 is TGTGCCAGCAGCTTAGAGGCTAGCGGGAGCCCGACAGAGACCCAGTACTTC.

In DNA form, the CDR3 reads TGTGCCACCAGTGATTTGAATCCCTACGAGCAGTACTTC. Translating it yields CATSDLNPYEQYF. This chain joins TRBV24-1 and TRBJ2-7; D is ambiguous. The CDR3 covers 13 residues. The germline gives CDR1 KGHDR, CDR2 SFDVKD. Trimming cost V 0 bases and J 2 bases, with 4 bases left between them.

The V call is TRBV30, the J call TRBJ1-1; the match to TRBD1 covers 7 bases. Germline V gives CDR1 GTSNPN, CDR2 SVGIG (reference sequence). The CDR3 spans 13 residues. V was pared by 3 bases and J by 1 base, with 2 bases of the junction left unmatched. CDR3 residues: CAWRGQENTEAFF. The CDR3 DNA reads TGTGCCTGGAGAGGACAGGAGAACACTGAAGCTTTCTTT.

This chain connects TRBV27 to TRBJ2-7; 8 bases match TRBD2. In germline, CDR1 is MNHEY, CDR2 SMNVEV (reference sequence). Germline trimming cut 10 bases from V and 0 bases from J; bases unmatched to any gene: 5. The CDR3 contains 13 residues. The CDR3 loop reads CATRGGPSYEQYF. CDR3 nucleotide sequence: TGTGCCACCCGGGGGGGACCCTCCTACGAGCAGTACTTC.

The gene calls are TRBV28 and TRBJ1-5, with D tentatively TRBD1 (5 bases). Germline-derived CDR1 and CDR2 are MDHEN and SYDVKM. This CDR3 comprises 14 residues. The germline V and J ends were trimmed by 5 bases and 8 bases, with 16 bases remaining between them. CDR3 sequence: CASSKPGGRKPQHF. The CDR3 nucleotides read TGTGCCAGCAGTAAGCCGGGGGGTAGGAAGCCCCAGCATTTT.

The chain carries TRBV9 and TRBJ2-3; weak D call: TRBD1 (5 bases). The V gene lost 4 bases and the J gene lost 6 bases, with 12 bases spanning the gap. CDR1 and CDR2 (germline): SGDLS, YYNGEE. CDR3 size: 13 residues. The CDR3 coding sequence is TGTGCCAGCAGCATGACGACAGATGATACGCAGTATTTT. It specifies CASSMTTDDTQYF.

This chain uses TRBV20-1 with TRBJ2-7, with 8 nucleotides matching TRBD1. Per the germline V gene, CDR1 is DFQATT and CDR2 is SNEGSKA (reference sequence). V shed 5 bases and J 7 bases; nucleotides not matched to a gene: 7. The CDR3 runs 12 residues. The CDR3: CSADRGNFEQYF. CDR3 coding DNA: TGCAGTGCTGACAGGGGTAATTTTGAGCAGTACTTC.

This clonotype occurred once. V usage is TRBV20-1 and J usage is TRBJ2-3; D ambiguous. Trimming stripped 5 bases from V and 4 bases from J, with 13 bases between. There are 13 residues in the CDR3. Per germline, CDR1 DFQATT and CDR2 SNEGSKA (reference sequence). The CDR3 loop is CSALDGVADTQYF. The CDR3 DNA reads TGCAGTGCTCTAGATGGGGTCGCAGATACGCAGTATTTT.

The V and J genes are TRBV20-1 and TRBJ2-2; TRBD1 matches 8 bases. Germline lookup yields CDR1 DFQATT and CDR2 SNEGSKA (reference sequence). The CDR3 length is 13 residues. Trimming at V came to 6 bases and at J to 5 bases, leaving 5 bases not matched to a gene. CDR3 nucleotides: TGCAGTGCCAAACAGGGGGTGACCGGGGAGCTGTTTTTT. Its translation is CSAKQGVTGELFF.

The J gene is TRBJ2-1, the V gene TRBV9; a possible D gene is TRBD1 (6 bases). CDR1 SGDLS and CDR2 YYNGEE come from the germline V gene. The CDR3 has 16 amino acids. V was shortened by 3 bases and J by 2 bases, with 15 bases between the two germline ends. CDR3 bases: TGTGCCAGCAGCGACCCAGGGGTAATGGCCTACAATGAGCAGTTCTTC. Translation gives CASSDPGVMAYNEQFF.

The chain employs TRBV28 and TRBJ2-3; 9 bases are shared with TRBD2. The CDR3 is 14 residues long. Germline V gene sequence: CDR1 MDHEN, CDR2 SYDVKM. Trimming took 5 bases from V and 3 from J; bases not matched to a gene: 3. As DNA, the CDR3 is TGTGCCAGCAGTCTAACTAGCGGGACAGATACGCAGTATTTT. It specifies CASSLTSGTDTQYF.

The J gene is TRBJ1-2, the V gene TRBV9, with TRBD1 matching over 7 bases. The CDR3 totals 10 residues. Per germline, CDR1 SGDLS and CDR2 YYNGEE. V was clipped by 5 bases and J by 10 bases; unmatched bases: 2. CDR3 DNA sequence: TGTGCCAGCAGTGGACAGGCCTACACCTTC. Translated: CASSGQAYTF. The entire variable domain, with the rest obtained from reference TRBV9 and TRBJ1-2, is as follows: DSGVTQTPKHLITATGQRVTLRCSPRSGDLSVYWYQQSLDQGLQFLIQYYNGEERAKGNILERFSAQQFPDLHSELNLSSLELGDSALYFCASSGQAYTFGSGTRLTVV.

Only a few counts were recorded for this clonotype. The chain links TRBV7-9 to TRBJ2-3; D uncertain. V was cut by 2 bases and J by 2 bases, with 5 bases left in between. Germline assignment: CDR1 SEHNR and CDR2 FQNEAQ (reference sequence). This CDR3 has 13 residues. In DNA, the CDR3 is TGTGCCAGCAGCTTACCGCCCACAGATACGCAGTATTTT. Protein sequence: CASSLPPTDTQYF.

This clonotype was counted a single time. V is TRBV27 and J is TRBJ1-4; D remains unclear. V was cut by 5 bases and J by 4 bases, with 11 bases left in between. In germline, CDR1 is MNHEY, CDR2 SMNVEV (reference sequence). The CDR3 spans 14 residues. The CDR3 sequence is CASSENSHNEKLFF. The CDR3 DNA reads TGTGCCAGCAGTGAAAACAGCCATAATGAAAAACTGTTTTTT.

This chain uses TRBV29-1 with TRBJ2-7, with D possibly TRBD2 on 5 matching bases. CDR1 and CDR2 from the germline V gene are SQVTM and ANQGSEA. The ends were cut back, 4 bases at V and 6 bases at J, with 10 bases in the middle. This CDR3 has 11 amino acids. CDR3 protein: CSVGGSGEQYF. CDR3 nucleotide sequence: TGCAGCGTTGGAGGGAGCGGCGAGCAGTACTTC.

This clonotype was seen more than once but under ten times. The rearrangement links TRBV29-1 to TRBJ2-1; D is unresolved. CDR3 length: 14 amino acids. Trimming took off 3 bases at V and 4 bases at J, with 13 bases between the two ends. The germline CDR1 and CDR2 sequences are SQVTM and ANQGSEA. The CDR3 sequence is CSVDTPQPYNEQFF. The CDR3 DNA sequence: TGCAGCGTTGATACGCCCCAGCCGTACAATGAGCAGTTCTTC.

A few counts support this clonotype. This chain connects TRBV5-1 to TRBJ2-2; no definite D call. The CDR3 consists of 12 residues. Deletions cut 5 bases from V and 3 bases from J, with 5 bases between. Germline loops: CDR1 SGHRS, CDR2 YFSETQ. The DNA of the CDR3 is TGCGCCAGCAGTCCAGACACCGGGGAGCTGTTTTTT. It encodes CASSPDTGELFF.

This clonotype is labeled medium-sized (0.01 to 0.1%). The chain combines TRBV27 with TRBJ2-1; either TRBD1 or TRBD2 may fit D (6 bases each). V was clipped by 6 bases and J by 4 bases, with 10 bases between them. CDR3 length: 13 amino acids. CDR1 is MNHEY and CDR2 is SMNVEV in the germline V gene (reference sequence). CDR3: CASSLGGYNEQFF. Here the CDR3 DNA reads TGTGCCAGCAGCTTAGGGGGGTACAATGAGCAGTTCTTC.

The chain has TRBV20-1 and TRBJ1-2; TRBD1 matches at 9 bases. The CDR3 spans 13 residues. J gave up 6 bases and V 4 bases, and 6 bases lay outside the gene matches. The germline V gene has CDR1 DFQATT and CDR2 SNEGSKA (reference sequence). Here the CDR3 reads CSANTGGRNGYTF. CDR3 nucleotide sequence: TGCAGTGCTAACACAGGGGGCAGGAATGGCTACACCTTC.

The chain links TRBV13 to TRBJ2-7, with 7 bases lining up with TRBD1. This CDR3 contains 14 residues. In germline, CDR1 is PRHDT, CDR2 FYEKMQ (reference sequence). The junction had 2 bases not matched to a gene; V was cut back by 0 bases and J by 3 bases. The DNA of the CDR3 is TGTGCCAGCAGCTTAGGCCGGGACAGCTACGAGCAGTACTTC. Translation: CASSLGRDSYEQYF.

This chain joins TRBV4-3 and TRBJ2-7; possibly TRBD1 for D (6 bases). The V gene's germline CDR1 is LGHNA and CDR2 YSLEER. The CDR3 totals 12 residues. The V end was cut by 8 bases, the J end by 4 bases, with 12 bases between. The chain's CDR3 is CASCTRGYEQYF. For the CDR3, the DNA is TGCGCCAGCTGCACGAGGGGGTACGAGCAGTACTTC.

The chain is built from TRBV30 and TRBJ2-1; D could derive from TRBD1 or TRBD2 (5 bases each). V was cut by 1 base and J by 3 bases, with 16 bases left in between. The CDR3 contains 16 residues. Germline V gives CDR1 GTSNPN, CDR2 SVGIG (reference sequence). The CDR3 bases are TGTGCCTGGAGTGGAGGGGTAGCTCGGGACTACAATGAGCAGTTCTTC. Its translation is CAWSGGVARDYNEQFF.

V usage is TRBV27 and J usage is TRBJ1-2, with D perhaps TRBD1 (5 bases). The V end lost 5 bases, the J end lost 3 bases, and 19 bases lay between the germline ends. The CDR3 consists of 16 residues. CDR1 is MNHEY, CDR2 SMNVEV, per germline (reference sequence). Here the CDR3 reads CASSGIMQGAHYGYTF. The CDR3 DNA reads TGTGCCAGCAGTGGGATAATGCAGGGAGCACACTATGGCTACACCTTC.

The rearrangement joins TRBV5-8 to TRBJ2-1; 13 bases map to TRBD2. Germline values: CDR1 SGHTS, CDR2 YDEGEE. The CDR3 runs to 18 residues. V lost 0 bases to trimming and J lost 9 bases; unmatched junction nucleotides: 12. The DNA of the CDR3 is TGTGCCAGCAGCTTGGCGACACTAGCGGGAGGGCCTTACGGTGAGCAGTTCTTC. This gives the protein CASSLATLAGGPYGEQFF.